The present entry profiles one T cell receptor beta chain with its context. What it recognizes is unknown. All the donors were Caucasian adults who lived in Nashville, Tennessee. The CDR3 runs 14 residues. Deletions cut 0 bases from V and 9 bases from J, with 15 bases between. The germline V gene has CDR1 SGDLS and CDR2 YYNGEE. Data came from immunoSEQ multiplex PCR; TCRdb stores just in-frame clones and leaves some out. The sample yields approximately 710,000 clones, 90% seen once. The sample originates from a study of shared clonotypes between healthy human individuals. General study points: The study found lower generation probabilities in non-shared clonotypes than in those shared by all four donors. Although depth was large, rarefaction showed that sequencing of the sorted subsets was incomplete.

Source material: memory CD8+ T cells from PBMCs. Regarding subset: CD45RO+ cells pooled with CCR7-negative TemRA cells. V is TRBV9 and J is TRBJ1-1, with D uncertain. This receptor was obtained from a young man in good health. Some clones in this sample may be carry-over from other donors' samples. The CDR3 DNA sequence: TGTGCCAGCAGCGTAGGTGAGAGGTTGGCCCAAGCTTTCTTT. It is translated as CASSVGERLAQAFF.